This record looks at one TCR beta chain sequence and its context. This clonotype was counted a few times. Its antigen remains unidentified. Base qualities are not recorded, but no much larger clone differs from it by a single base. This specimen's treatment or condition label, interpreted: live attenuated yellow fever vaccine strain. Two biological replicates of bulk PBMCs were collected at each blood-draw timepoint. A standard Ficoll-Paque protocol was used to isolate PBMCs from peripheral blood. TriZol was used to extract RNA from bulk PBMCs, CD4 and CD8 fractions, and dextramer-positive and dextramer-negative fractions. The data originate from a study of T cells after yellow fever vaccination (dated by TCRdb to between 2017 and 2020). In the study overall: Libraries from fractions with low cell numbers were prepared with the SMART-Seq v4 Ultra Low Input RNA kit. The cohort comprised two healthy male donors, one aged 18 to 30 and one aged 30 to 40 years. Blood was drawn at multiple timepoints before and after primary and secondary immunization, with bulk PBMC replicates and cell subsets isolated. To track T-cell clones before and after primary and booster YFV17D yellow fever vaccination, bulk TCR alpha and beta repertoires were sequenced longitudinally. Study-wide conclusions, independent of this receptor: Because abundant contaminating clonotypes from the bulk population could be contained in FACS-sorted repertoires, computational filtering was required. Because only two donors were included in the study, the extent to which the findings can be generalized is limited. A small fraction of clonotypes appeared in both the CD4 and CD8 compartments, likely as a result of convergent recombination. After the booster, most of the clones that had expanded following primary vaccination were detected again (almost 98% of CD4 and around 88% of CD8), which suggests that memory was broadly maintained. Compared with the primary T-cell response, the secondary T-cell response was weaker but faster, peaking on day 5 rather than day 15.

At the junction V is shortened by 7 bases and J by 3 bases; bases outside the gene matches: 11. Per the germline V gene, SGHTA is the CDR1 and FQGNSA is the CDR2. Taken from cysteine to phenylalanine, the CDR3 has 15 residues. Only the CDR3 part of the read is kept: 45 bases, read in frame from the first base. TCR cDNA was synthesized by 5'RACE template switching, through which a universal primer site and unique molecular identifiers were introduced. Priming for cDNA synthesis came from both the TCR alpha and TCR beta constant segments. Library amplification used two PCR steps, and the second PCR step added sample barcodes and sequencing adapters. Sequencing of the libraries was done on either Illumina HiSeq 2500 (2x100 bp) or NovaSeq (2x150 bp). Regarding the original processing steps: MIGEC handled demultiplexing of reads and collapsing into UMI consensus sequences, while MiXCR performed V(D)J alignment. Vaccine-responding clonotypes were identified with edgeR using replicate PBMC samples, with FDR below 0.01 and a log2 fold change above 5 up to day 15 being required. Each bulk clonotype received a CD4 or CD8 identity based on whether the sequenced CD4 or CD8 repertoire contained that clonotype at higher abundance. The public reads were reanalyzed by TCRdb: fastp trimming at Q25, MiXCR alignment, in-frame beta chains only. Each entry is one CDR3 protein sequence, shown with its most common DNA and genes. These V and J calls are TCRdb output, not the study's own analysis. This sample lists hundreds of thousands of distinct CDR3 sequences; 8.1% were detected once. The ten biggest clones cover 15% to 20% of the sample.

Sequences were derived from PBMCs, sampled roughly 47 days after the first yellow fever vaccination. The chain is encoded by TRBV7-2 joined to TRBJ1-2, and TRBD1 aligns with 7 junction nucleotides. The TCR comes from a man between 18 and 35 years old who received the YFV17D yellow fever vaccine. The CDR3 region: CASTLQRGQDYGYTF. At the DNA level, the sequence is TGTGCCAGCACCCTACAGAGGGGGCAGGACTATGGCTACACCTTC.